This passage covers 27 T cell receptor beta chains from one sample sequenced in a study of shared clonotypes between healthy human individuals. Sequencing used immunoSEQ multiplex PCR; TCRdb keeps in-frame clones, though not all of them. Here the sample spans around 1.5 million clones, 95% to 99% being singletons. The specimen was naive CD4+ T cells sorted from blood. Specified subset: CD45RA+ positively selected. The receptors here all came from a young man in good health.

This rearrangement joins TRBV2 to TRBJ1-2, with a weak D call TRBD1 (5 bases). Germline V gene data show CDR1 as SNHLY and CDR2 as FYNNEI. This CDR3 region has 12 residues. V dropped 6 bases and J dropped 7 bases, with 12 bases sitting between them. As DNA, the CDR3 is TGTGCCAGCAGGGGGGAAGGGTCTGGCTACACCTTC. Translated, it gives CASRGEGSGYTF.

The chain links TRBV12-2 to TRBJ2-1; the DNA was not compared with TRBD2, the D call given in the table. TRBV12-2 is classified as a pseudogene. There are 16 residues in the CDR3. CDR3 sequence: CASRHKGLAEPNEQFF. The CDR3 DNA sequence: TGTGCAAGTCGCCACAAGGGACTAGCGGAGCCCAATGAGCAGTTCTTC.

Worth noting for this clone: This same CDR3 is encoded by further DNA sequences in the sample. The rearrangement joins TRBV18 to TRBJ2-3; D uncertain. CDR3 size: 13 residues. Germline V gene sequence: CDR1 KGHSH, CDR2 LQKENI. The ends were cut back, 5 bases at V and 2 bases at J, with 8 bases in the middle. Here the CDR3 reads CASSSGLTDTQYF. CDR3 bases: TGTGCCAGCTCATCTGGGCTCACAGATACGCAGTATTTT.

This clone was counted once. The CDR3, as DNA: TGTGCCAGCAGTCCCACGGGCGTGTTCTACGAGCAGTACTTC. As protein: CASSPTGVFYEQYF. The chain links TRBV28 to TRBJ2-7; D not resolved. V lost 5 bases to trimming and J lost 3 bases, with 14 bases between them. CDR3 length equals 14 residues. The germline gives CDR1 MDHEN, CDR2 SYDVKM.

V usage is TRBV11-2 and J usage is TRBJ2-5; 7 bases are a match to TRBD2. Germline V lookup: CDR1 SGHAT, CDR2 FQNNGV. The junction had 5 bases not matched to a gene; V was cut back by 2 bases and J by 2 bases. The CDR3 spans 15 residues. CDR3 sequence (DNA): TGTGCCAGCAGCTTATCCGGGAGGCGTCAAGAGACCCAGTACTTC. Residues: CASSLSGRRQETQYF. Looking up the rest from reference TRBV11-2 and TRBJ2-5 gives the full variable domain: EAGVAQSPRYKIIEKRQSVAFWCNPISGHATLYWYQQILGQGPKLLIQFQNNGVVDDSQLPKDRFSAERLKGVDSTLKIQPAKLEDSAVYLCASSLSGRRQETQYFGPGTRLLVL.

The chain recombines TRBV5-1 with TRBJ2-1, with 11 positions matching TRBD2. CDR3 size: 15 residues. Germline trimming cut 4 bases from V and 9 bases from J; bases unmatched to any gene: 9. Germline values: CDR1 SGHRS, CDR2 YFSETQ. The CDR3 sequence: CASSRAVAGGFEQFF. The CDR3 coding sequence is TGCGCCAGCAGCCGCGCGGTAGCGGGAGGGTTTGAGCAGTTCTTC.

This rearrangement joins TRBV29-1 to TRBJ2-7, with TRBD2 identical over 9 bases. The CDR3 runs to 15 residues. V lost 1 base, J lost 3 bases, and 7 bases stayed unmatched. In germline, CDR1 is SQVTM, CDR2 ANQGSEA. The CDR3: CSVEGYKRGVYEQYF. In nucleotides, the CDR3 is TGCAGCGTTGAAGGTTACAAGCGGGGGGTCTACGAGCAGTACTTC.

The J gene is TRBJ2-1, the V gene TRBV14, with TRBD2 identical over 10 bases. CDR1 SGHDN and CDR2 FVKESK come from the germline V gene. Trimming at V came to 0 bases and at J to 6 bases, leaving 17 bases not matched to a gene. CDR3 size: 20 residues. The CDR3 loop reads CASSQDIIAKLAGTSNEQFF. The CDR3 DNA reads TGTGCCAGCAGCCAAGATATCATTGCTAAACTAGCGGGAACCTCCAATGAGCAGTTCTTC.

This chain uses TRBV7-2 with TRBJ2-1; D remains unclear. With 2 bases removed from V and 3 bases from J, the gap between germline ends came to 11 bases. From germline, CDR1 is SGHTA and CDR2 FQGNSA. The CDR3 is 15 residues long. The CDR3 spells CASSLSGAVYNEQFF. CDR3 sequence (DNA): TGTGCCAGCAGCTTAAGTGGTGCAGTCTACAATGAGCAGTTCTTC.

CDR3 region: CASSPGLRGPSHEQYF. DNA for the CDR3: TGCGCCAGCAGCCCAGGATTGAGGGGTCCCTCACACGAGCAGTACTTC. The J gene is TRBJ2-7, the V gene TRBV5-1; D is possibly TRBD1 or TRBD2 (5 bases each). The CDR3 has 16 amino acids. V lost 4 bases to trimming and J lost 5 bases, with 22 bases between them. Germline CDR1 and CDR2: SGHRS and YFSETQ. The full variable domain, rest sourced from reference TRBV5-1 and TRBJ2-7, is KAGVTQTPRYLIKTRGQQVTLSCSPISGHRSVSWYQQTPGQGLQFLFEYFSETQRNKGNFPGRFSGRQFSNSRSEMNVSTLELGDSALYLCASSPGLRGPSHEQYFGPGTRLTVT.

Comment on this clone: At the DNA level, this CDR3 is encoded by other sequences in the same sample as well. The chain joins TRBV9 to TRBJ2-1; D remains unclear. CDR1 is SGDLS, CDR2 YYNGEE, per germline. Trimming cost V 2 bases and J 4 bases, with 4 bases left between them. This CDR3 has 12 residues. DNA of the CDR3: TGTGCCAGCAGCGTCACTTACAATGAGCAGTTCTTC. Translation: CASSVTYNEQFF.

As concerns this clone: This CDR3 is also generated by other DNA sequences in the sample. The chain employs TRBV18 and TRBJ2-7; possibly TRBD1 for D (6 bases). The CDR3 covers 14 residues. Germline-derived CDR1 and CDR2 are KGHSH and LQKENI. With 2 bases removed from V and 4 bases from J, the gap between germline ends came to 12 bases. CDR3 DNA sequence: TGTGCCAGCTCACCATCCGGGACACCTTACGAGCAGTACTTC. Its translation is CASSPSGTPYEQYF.

The chain uses TRBV6-1 and TRBJ1-2; possible D gene TRBD1, 5 bases. Germline V gene sequence: CDR1 MNHNS, CDR2 SASEGT. V was trimmed by 2 bases and J by 6 bases, leaving 16 bases between them. The CDR3 covers 15 residues. CDR3 DNA: TGTGCCAGCAGTGAACGGGGCAGGGAATACCATGGCTACACCTTC. Its translation: CASSERGREYHGYTF.

The sample holds one count of this clone. CDR3 residues: CASSPHRSGLTDTQYF. The DNA of the CDR3 is TGTGCCAGCAGCCCGCACAGGAGCGGTCTCACAGATACGCAGTATTTT. The chain employs TRBV5-4 and TRBJ2-3, with D possibly being TRBD1 or TRBD2 (5 bases each). V was shortened by 4 bases and J by 2 bases, with 17 bases between the two germline ends. The germline V gene has CDR1 SGHNT and CDR2 YYREEE (reference sequence). There are 16 residues in the CDR3.

The J gene is TRBJ2-5, the V gene TRBV10-3, with D possibly being TRBD1 or TRBD2 (5 bases each). Germline-derived CDR1 and CDR2 are ENHRY and SYGVKD. The ends were cut back, 4 bases at V and 2 bases at J, with 11 bases in the middle. This CDR3 is built from 14 residues. The CDR3 DNA reads TGTGCCATCAGTGTCGGGACGGAGCAAGAGACCCAGTACTTC. This gives the protein CAISVGTEQETQYF.

The chain has TRBV5-1 and TRBJ2-1, with D perhaps TRBD1 or TRBD2 (5 bases each). CDR1 is SGHRS, CDR2 YFSETQ, per germline. The CDR3 is 14 amino acids. V lost 0 bases, J lost 6 bases, and 10 bases lay in between. The CDR3 reads CASSLEGPPNEQFF. The CDR3, as DNA: TGCGCCAGCAGCTTGGAGGGACCACCCAATGAGCAGTTCTTC.

The chain links TRBV5-1 to TRBJ2-2; TRBD1 matches 7 bases. Germline V gives CDR1 SGHRS, CDR2 YFSETQ. The CDR3 is made up of 15 amino acids. The V and J ends lost 1 base and 6 bases, in that order; junction bases with no gene match: 6. CDR3 loop: CASSLQGEVSGELFF. DNA for the CDR3: TGCGCCAGCAGCTTGCAGGGGGAAGTTTCCGGGGAGCTGTTTTTT. Looking up the rest from reference TRBV5-1 and TRBJ2-2 gives the full variable domain: KAGVTQTPRYLIKTRGQQVTLSCSPISGHRSVSWYQQTPGQGLQFLFEYFSETQRNKGNFPGRFSGRQFSNSRSEMNVSTLELGDSALYLCASSLQGEVSGELFFGEGSRLTVL.

CDR3 residues: CASSSNGGDTGELFF. Written as DNA, the CDR3 is TGTGCCAGCAGTTCCAACGGAGGGGATACCGGGGAGCTGTTTTTT. The rearrangement joins TRBV28 to TRBJ2-2; TRBD2 might be the D (6 bases). The V end was cut by 4 bases, the J end by 5 bases, with 14 bases between. This CDR3 has 15 residues. Germline CDR1 is MDHEN and CDR2 is SYDVKM.

The chain is built from TRBV9 and TRBJ2-2, with TRBD2 matching 15 bases. Germline-derived CDR1 and CDR2 are SGDLS and YYNGEE. The CDR3 runs 19 residues. The V and J ends lost 0 bases and 1 base, in that order; junction bases with no gene match: 4. The CDR3 nucleotides read TGTGCCAGCAGCGTAGGGACTAGCGGGAGGGTGGGGAACACCGGGGAGCTGTTTTTT. Its protein product is CASSVGTSGRVGNTGELFF.

The rearrangement links TRBV10-3 to TRBJ2-5; D is ambiguous. The V end was cut by 5 bases, the J end by 2 bases, with 9 bases between. Germline V gives CDR1 ENHRY, CDR2 SYGVKD. The CDR3 length is 13 residues. Written as DNA, the CDR3 is TGTGCCATCAGTTTGCAGTCACAAGAGACCCAGTACTTC. Its translation: CAISLQSQETQYF.

CDR3 protein: CASNPGQTSTDTQYF. CDR3 DNA: TGTGCCAGCAACCCGGGACAGACTAGCACAGATACGCAGTATTTT. The chain combines TRBV9 with TRBJ2-3; 7 positions match TRBD1. V was clipped by 6 bases and J by 0 bases; unmatched bases: 7. This CDR3 spans 15 amino acids. Germline V CDR1 and CDR2: SGDLS, YYNGEE.

This chain uses TRBV19 with TRBJ2-2; D is unresolved. Per germline, CDR1 LNHDA and CDR2 SQIVND (reference sequence). This CDR3 is 15 amino acids long. V dropped 1 base and J dropped 1 base, with 7 bases sitting between them. Written as DNA, the CDR3 is TGTGCCAGTAGTATAGCACCCTTGAACACCGGGGAGCTGTTTTTT. Translating gives CASSIAPLNTGELFF.

This chain connects TRBV9 to TRBJ2-3; D may correspond to TRBD1 or TRBD2 (7 bases each). CDR1 and CDR2 (germline): SGDLS, YYNGEE. CDR3 length: 18 amino acids. Trimming took 3 bases from V and 0 from J, leaving 20 bases between them. CDR3 protein: CASSAGHRGGVSTDTQYF. CDR3 coding DNA: TGTGCCAGCAGCGCGGGACACAGGGGAGGGGTTAGCACAGATACGCAGTATTTT.

The CDR3 DNA reads TGCGCCAGCAGCGCTACTGAGGGGTCGGAGACCCAGTACTTC. Protein sequence: CASSATEGSETQYF. V is TRBV5-1 and J is TRBJ2-5; D possibly uses TRBD1 or TRBD2 (5 bases each). The V end lost 4 bases, the J end lost 5 bases, and 15 bases lay between the germline ends. This CDR3 comprises 14 residues. Germline assignment: CDR1 SGHRS and CDR2 YFSETQ.

The genes are TRBV7-9 and TRBJ2-1, with a tentative D call TRBD1 (5 bases). Looked up from germline, CDR1 is SEHNR and CDR2 is FQNEAQ (reference sequence). CDR3 size: 14 residues. Trimming pared 5 bases from V and 0 bases from J, leaving 8 bases between. Here the CDR3 reads CASSGDSSYNEQFF. CDR3 DNA: TGTGCCAGCAGCGGTGACAGCTCCTACAATGAGCAGTTCTTC.

The chain joins TRBV30 to TRBJ2-2; 8 nucleotides line up with TRBD2. The germline V gene encodes CDR1 GTSNPN and CDR2 SVGIG (reference sequence). After removal of 4 bases from V and 4 bases from J, the junction contained 5 bases not matched to a gene. The CDR3 is 14 residues long. The CDR3 sequence is CAWNAGGVTGELFF. The CDR3 DNA reads as TGTGCCTGGAATGCGGGGGGCGTCACCGGGGAGCTGTTTTTT. The full variable domain, in which reference TRBV30 and TRBJ2-2 provide the parts outside the CDR3, is SQTIHQWPATLVQPVGSPLSLECTVEGTSNPNLYWYRQAAGRGLQLLFYSVGIGQISSEVPQNLSASRPQDRQFILSSKKLLLSDSGFYLCAWNAGGVTGELFFGEGSRLTVL.

The V gene is TRBV11-3, the J gene TRBJ2-7; tentatively, D is TRBD2 (6 bases). Germline V gene sequence: CDR1 SGHNT, CDR2 YENEEA. V was trimmed by 5 bases and J by 5 bases, leaving 19 bases between them. The CDR3 loop spans 15 amino acids. CDR3 residues: CASSRFGSTHDEQYF. CDR3 coding DNA: TGTGCCAGCAGCCGATTCGGGAGTACACACGACGAGCAGTACTTC.